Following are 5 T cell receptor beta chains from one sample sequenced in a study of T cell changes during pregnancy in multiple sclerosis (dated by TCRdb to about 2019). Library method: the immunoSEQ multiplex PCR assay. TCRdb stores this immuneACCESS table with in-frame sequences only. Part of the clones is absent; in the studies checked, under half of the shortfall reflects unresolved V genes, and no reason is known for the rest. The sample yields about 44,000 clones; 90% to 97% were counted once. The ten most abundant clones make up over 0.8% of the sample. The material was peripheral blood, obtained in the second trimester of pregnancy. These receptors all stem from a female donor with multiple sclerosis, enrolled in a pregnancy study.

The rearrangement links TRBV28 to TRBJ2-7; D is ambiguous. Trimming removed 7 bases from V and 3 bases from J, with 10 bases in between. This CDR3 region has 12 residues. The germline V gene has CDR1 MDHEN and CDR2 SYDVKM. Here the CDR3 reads CASTPSNYEQYF. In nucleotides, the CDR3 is TGTGCCAGCACCCCATCCAACTACGAGCAGTACTTC.

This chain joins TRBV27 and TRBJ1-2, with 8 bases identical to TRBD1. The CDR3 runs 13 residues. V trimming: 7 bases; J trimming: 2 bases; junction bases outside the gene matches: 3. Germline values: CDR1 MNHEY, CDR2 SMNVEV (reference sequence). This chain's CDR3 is CASKRTGNYGYTF. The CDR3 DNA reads TGTGCCAGCAAACGGACAGGGAACTATGGCTACACCTTC.

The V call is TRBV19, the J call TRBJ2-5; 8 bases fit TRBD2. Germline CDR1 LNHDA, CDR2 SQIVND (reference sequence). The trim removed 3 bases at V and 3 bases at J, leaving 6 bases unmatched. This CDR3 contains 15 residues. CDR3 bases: TGTGCCAGTAGTATGGCAGCGGGAGAGGAAGAGACCCAGTACTTC. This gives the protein CASSMAAGEEETQYF.

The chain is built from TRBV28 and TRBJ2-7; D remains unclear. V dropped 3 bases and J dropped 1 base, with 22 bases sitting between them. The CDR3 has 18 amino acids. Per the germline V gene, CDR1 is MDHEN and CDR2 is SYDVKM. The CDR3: CASSLRASEKTGSYEQYF. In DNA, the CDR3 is TGTGCCAGCAGTTTGCGCGCTTCGGAAAAAACGGGTTCCTACGAGCAGTACTTC.

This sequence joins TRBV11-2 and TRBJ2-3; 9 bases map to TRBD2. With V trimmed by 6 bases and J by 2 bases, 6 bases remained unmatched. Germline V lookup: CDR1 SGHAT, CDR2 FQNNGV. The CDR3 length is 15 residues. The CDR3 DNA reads TGTGCCAGCAGTTCCGGACTAGCGCCCACAGATACGCAGTATTTT. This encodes CASSSGLAPTDTQYF.